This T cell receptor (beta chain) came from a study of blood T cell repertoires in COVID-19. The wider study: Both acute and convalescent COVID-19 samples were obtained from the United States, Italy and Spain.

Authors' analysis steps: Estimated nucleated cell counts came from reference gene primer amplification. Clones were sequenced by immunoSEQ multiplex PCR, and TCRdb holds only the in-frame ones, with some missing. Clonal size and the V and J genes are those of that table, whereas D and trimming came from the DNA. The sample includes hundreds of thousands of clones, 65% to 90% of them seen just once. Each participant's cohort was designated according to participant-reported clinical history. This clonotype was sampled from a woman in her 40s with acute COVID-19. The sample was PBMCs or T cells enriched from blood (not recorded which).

In DNA form, the CDR3 reads TGTGCCAGCAGCTTCCTAGGCGGGGAGCTGTTTTTT. Its translation: CASSFLGGELFF. This chain uses TRBV7-9 with TRBJ2-2; D call uncertain. This CDR3 has 12 amino acids. V was trimmed by 3 bases and J by 7 bases, leaving 6 bases between them. Germline V gene lookup returns CDR1 SEHNR and CDR2 FQNEAQ (reference sequence). Full variable domain (remainder filled in from reference TRBV7-9 and TRBJ2-2): DTGVSQNPRHKITKRGQNVTFRCDPISEHNRLYWYRQTLGQGPEFLTYFQNEAQLEKSRLLSDRFSAERPKGSFSTLEIQRTEQGDSAMYLCASSFLGGELFFGEGSRLTVL.